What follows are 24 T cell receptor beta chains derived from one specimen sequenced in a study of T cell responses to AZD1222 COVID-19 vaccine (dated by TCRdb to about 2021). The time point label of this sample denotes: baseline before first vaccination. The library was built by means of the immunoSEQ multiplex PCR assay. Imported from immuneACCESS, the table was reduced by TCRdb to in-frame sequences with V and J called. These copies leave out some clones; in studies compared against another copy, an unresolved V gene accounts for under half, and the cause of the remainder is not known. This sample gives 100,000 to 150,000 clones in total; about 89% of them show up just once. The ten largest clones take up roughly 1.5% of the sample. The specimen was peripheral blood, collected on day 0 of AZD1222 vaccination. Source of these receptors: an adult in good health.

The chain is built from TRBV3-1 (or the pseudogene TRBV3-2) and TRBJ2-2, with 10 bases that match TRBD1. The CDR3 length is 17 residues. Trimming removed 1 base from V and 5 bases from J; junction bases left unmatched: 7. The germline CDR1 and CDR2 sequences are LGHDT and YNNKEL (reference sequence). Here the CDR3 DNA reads TGTGCCAGCAGCCAAGGTGGACAGGGGGAAACTACCGGGGAGCTGTTTTTT. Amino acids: CASSQGGQGETTGELFF.

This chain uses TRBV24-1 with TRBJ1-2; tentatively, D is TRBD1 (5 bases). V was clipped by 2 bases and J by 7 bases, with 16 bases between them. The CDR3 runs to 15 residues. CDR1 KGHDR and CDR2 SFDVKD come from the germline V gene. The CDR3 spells CATSDSAHWDLGYTF. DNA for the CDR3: TGTGCCACCAGTGATTCGGCCCATTGGGACCTTGGCTACACCTTC.

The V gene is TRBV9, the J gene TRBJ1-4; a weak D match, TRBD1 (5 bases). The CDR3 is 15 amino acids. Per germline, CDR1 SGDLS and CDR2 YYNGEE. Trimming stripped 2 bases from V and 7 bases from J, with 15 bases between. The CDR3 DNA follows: TGTGCCAGCAGCGTTGATCGAGGGACCAGTGAAAAACTGTTTTTT. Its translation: CASSVDRGTSEKLFF.

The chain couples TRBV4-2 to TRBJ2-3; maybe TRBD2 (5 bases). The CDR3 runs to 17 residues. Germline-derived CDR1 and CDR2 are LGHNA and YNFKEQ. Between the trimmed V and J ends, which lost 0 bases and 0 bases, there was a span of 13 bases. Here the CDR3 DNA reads TGTGCCAGCAGCCAAGATGTACTAGTGATTAGCACAGATACGCAGTATTTT. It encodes CASSQDVLVISTDTQYF.

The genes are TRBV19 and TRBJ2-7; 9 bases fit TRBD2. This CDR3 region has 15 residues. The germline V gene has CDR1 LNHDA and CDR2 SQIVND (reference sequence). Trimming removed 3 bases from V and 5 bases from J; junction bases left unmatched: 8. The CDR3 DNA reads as TGTGCCAGTAGTATCGCTCCTAGCGGGACCCACGAGCAGTACTTC. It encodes CASSIAPSGTHEQYF.

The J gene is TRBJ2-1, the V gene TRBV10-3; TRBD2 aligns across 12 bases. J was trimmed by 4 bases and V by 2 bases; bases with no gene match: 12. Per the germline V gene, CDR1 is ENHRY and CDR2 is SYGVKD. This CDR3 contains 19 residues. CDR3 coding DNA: TGTGCCATCAGTGAGCTTGGACTAGCGGGACCTTTCCCTTACAATGAGCAGTTCTTC. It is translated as CAISELGLAGPFPYNEQFF.

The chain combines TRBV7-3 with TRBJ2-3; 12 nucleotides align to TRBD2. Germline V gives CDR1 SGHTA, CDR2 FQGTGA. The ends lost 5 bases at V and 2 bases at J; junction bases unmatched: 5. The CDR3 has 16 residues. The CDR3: CASSHRLAGDTDTQYF. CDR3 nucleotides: TGTGCCAGCAGCCACCGACTAGCGGGGGACACAGATACGCAGTATTTT.

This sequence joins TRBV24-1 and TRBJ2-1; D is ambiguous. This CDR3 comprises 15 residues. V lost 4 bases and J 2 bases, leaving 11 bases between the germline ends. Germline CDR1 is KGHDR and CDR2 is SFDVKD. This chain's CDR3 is CATSDPGTAYNEQFF. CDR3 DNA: TGTGCCACCAGTGACCCAGGAACAGCCTACAATGAGCAGTTCTTC.

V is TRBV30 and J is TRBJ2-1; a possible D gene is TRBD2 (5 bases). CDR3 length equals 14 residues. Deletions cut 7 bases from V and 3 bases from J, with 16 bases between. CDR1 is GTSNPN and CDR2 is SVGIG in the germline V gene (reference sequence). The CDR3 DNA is TGTGCCTCCCATAGCGCGATGCGCTACAATGAGCAGTTCTTC. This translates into CASHSAMRYNEQFF.

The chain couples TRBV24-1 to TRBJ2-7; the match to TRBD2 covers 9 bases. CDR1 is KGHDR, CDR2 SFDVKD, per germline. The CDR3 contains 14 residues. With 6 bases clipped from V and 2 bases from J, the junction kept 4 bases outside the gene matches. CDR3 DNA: TGTGCCACCAGTAATAGCGGGAGAGCCTACGAGCAGTACTTC. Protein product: CATSNSGRAYEQYF.

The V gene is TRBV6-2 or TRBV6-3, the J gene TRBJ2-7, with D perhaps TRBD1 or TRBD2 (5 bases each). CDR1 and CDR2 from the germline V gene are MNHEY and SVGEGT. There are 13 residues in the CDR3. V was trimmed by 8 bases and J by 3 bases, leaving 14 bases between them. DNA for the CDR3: TGTGCCAGCGGTTTGGGACCCTACTACGAGCAGTACTTC. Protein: CASGLGPYYEQYF.

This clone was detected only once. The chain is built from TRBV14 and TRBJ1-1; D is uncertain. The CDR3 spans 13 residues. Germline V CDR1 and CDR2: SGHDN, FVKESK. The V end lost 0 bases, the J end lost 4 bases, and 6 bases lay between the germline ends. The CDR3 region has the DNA TGTGCCAGCAGCCAAGATCCAGGCACTGAAGCTTTCTTT. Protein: CASSQDPGTEAFF.

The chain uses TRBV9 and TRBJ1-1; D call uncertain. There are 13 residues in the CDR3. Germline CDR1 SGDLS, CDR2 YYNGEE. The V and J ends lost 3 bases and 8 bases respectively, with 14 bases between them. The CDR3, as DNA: TGTGCCAGCAGCGATCGAGAAGCGAAGGAAGCTTTCTTT. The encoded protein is CASSDREAKEAFF.

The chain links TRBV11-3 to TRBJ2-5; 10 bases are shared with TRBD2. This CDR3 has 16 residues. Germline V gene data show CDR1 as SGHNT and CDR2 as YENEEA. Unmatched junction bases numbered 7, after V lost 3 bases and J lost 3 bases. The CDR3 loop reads CASSLSGTSEEETQYF. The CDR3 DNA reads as TGTGCCAGCAGCTTGTCCGGGACTAGCGAGGAAGAGACCCAGTACTTC.

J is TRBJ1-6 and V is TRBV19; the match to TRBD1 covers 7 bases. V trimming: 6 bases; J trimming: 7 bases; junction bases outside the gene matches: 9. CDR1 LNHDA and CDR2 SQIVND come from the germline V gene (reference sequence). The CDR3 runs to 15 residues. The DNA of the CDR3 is TGTGCCAGTAGAGCTGACAGGGTTGGAAATTCACCCCTCCACTTT. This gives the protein CASRADRVGNSPLHF.

CDR3 in amino acids: CASSSSETQYF. Written as DNA, the CDR3 is TGTGCCAGCAGTAGTTCGGAGACCCAGTACTTC. The J gene is TRBJ2-5, the V gene TRBV12-3 or TRBV12-4; D is unresolved. Trimming pared 5 bases from V and 5 bases from J, leaving 6 bases between. The CDR3 is 11 amino acids.

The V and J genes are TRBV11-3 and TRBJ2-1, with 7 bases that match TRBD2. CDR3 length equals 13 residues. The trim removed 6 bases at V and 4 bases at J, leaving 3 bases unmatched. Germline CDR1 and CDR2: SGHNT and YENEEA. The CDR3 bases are TGTGCCAGCAGACTAGCGCGATACAATGAGCAGTTCTTC. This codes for CASRLARYNEQFF.

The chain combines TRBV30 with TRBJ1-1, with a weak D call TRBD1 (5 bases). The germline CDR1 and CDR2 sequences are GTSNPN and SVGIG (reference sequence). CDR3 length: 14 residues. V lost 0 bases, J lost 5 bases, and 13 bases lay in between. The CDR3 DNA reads TGTGCCTGGAGTGTGCAGGGTTGGGGGACTGAAGCTTTCTTT. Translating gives CAWSVQGWGTEAFF.

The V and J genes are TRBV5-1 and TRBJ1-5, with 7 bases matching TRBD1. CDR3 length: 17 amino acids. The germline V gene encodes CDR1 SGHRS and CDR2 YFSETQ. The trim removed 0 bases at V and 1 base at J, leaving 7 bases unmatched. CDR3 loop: CASSLDGTDESNQPQHF. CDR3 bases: TGCGCCAGCAGCTTGGATGGGACAGATGAGAGCAATCAGCCCCAGCATTTT.

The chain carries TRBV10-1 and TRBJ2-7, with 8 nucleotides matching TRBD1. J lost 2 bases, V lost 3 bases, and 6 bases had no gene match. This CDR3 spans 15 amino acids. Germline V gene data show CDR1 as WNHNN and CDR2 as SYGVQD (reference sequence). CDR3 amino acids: CASSDRGQATYEQYF. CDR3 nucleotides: TGCGCCAGCAGTGACCGGGGACAGGCAACCTACGAGCAGTACTTC.

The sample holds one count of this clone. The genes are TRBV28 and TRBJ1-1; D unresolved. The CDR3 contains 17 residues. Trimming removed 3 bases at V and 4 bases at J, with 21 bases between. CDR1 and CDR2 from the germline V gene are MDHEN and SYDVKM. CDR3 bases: TGTGCCAGCAGTTTGGCCGGATACCACCTACGGGGCACTGAAGCTTTCTTT. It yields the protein CASSLAGYHLRGTEAFF.

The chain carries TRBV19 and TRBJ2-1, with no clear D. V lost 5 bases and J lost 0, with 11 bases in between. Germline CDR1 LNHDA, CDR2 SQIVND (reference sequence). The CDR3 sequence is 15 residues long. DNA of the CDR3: TGTGCCAGTAGTGAAACAAGCAGCTCCTACAATGAGCAGTTCTTC. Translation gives CASSETSSSYNEQFF.

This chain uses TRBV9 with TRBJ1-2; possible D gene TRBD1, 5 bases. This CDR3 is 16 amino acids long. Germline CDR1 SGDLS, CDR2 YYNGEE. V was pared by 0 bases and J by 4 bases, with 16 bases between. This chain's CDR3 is CASSVGRGGSLYGYTF. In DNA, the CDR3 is TGTGCCAGCAGCGTAGGAAGGGGCGGTTCCCTCTATGGCTACACCTTC.

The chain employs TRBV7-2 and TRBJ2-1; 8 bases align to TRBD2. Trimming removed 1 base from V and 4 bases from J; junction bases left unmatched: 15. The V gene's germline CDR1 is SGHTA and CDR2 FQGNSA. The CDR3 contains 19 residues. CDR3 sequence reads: CASSLDRREAFGSYNEQFF. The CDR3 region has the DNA TGTGCCAGCAGCTTAGATCGGCGGGAGGCCTTCGGGTCGTACAATGAGCAGTTCTTC.